The clone carrying this T cell receptor beta chain turned up a few times. Time point: sample taken at primary tumor resection. Patients with untreated early-stage non-small cell lung cancer, numbering approximately 79, were the donors. TCRdb fed the 5' RACE reads into MiXCR, producing one record per CDR3 protein. The profile covers 39,000 or so distinct CDR3 sequences, with roughly 3% appearing a single time and 35% to 40% taken by the ten largest. This entry comes from a study of spatial heterogeneity in lung cancer. The CDR3 has 17 amino acids. Germline V gene data show CDR1 as SGHRS and CDR2 as YFSETQ. Germline trimming cut 0 bases from V and 5 bases from J; bases unmatched to any gene: 8.

The rearrangement joins TRBV5-1 to TRBJ1-6; 7 bases line up with TRBD1. The source material was normal lung tissue next to the tumor, sampled at surgery. This receptor was identified in a male donor with early-stage non-small cell lung cancer. The CDR3 region is CASSLDPRQGDNSPLHF. The CDR3 DNA is TGCGCCAGCAGCTTGGACCCCCGACAGGGCGATAATTCACCCCTCCACTTT. The variable domain in full, with the rest retrieved from reference TRBV5-1 and TRBJ1-6, is KAGVTQTPRYLIKTRGQQVTLSCSPISGHRSVSWYQQTPGQGLQFLFEYFSETQRNKGNFPGRFSGRQFSNSRSEMNVSTLELGDSALYLCASSLDPRQGDNSPLHFGNGTRLTVT.